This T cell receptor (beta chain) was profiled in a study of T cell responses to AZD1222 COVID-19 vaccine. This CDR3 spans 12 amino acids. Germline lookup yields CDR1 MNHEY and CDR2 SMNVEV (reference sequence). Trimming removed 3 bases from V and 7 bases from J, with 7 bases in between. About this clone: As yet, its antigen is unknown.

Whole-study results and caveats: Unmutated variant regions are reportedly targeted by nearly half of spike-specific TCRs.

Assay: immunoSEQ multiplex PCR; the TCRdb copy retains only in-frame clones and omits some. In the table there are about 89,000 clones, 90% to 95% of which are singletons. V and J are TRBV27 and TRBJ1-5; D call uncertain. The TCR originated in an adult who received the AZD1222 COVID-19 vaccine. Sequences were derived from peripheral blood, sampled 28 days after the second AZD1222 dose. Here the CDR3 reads CASSFEGQPQHF. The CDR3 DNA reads TGTGCCAGCAGTTTCGAAGGCCAGCCCCAGCATTTT.